Presented here are 31 T cell receptor beta chains from one specimen sequenced in a study of T cells in Graves' hyperthyroidism and ophthalmopathy. Amplification targeted TCR beta CDR3 regions from RNA transcripts. HTBI primers were used for first-round RT-PCR of the TCR CDR3. MiXCR, run by TCRdb on the multiplex PCR reads, gives a single entry per CDR3 protein. The data show about 400,000 distinct CDR3 sequences, about an eighth seen once. The specimen was blood. The receptor set was obtained from a woman between 18 and 30 years old with Graves' hyperthyroidism.

The table lists this clonotype with many counts. The rearrangement joins TRBV7-3 to TRBJ2-3; D may be TRBD2 (5 bases). There are 16 residues in the CDR3. CDR1 is SGHTA and CDR2 is FQGTGA in the germline V gene. V lost 5 bases to trimming and J lost 2 bases, with 17 bases between them. CDR3 sequence reads: CASSPRGLLPTDTQYF. DNA of the CDR3: TGTGCCAGCAGCCCCCGCGGGCTACTCCCCACAGATACGCAGTATTTT.

This clonotype was recorded at least ten times. The rearrangement links TRBV7-8 to TRBJ2-3; D is unresolved. The last part of the DNA fits TRBJ1-5 better; the J call may be wrong. The germline V gene encodes CDR1 SGHVS and CDR2 FQNEAQ. This CDR3 has 16 amino acids. CDR3: CASSLHPSGSTDTQHF. CDR3 bases: TGTGCCAGCAGCTTACATCCTAGCGGGAGCACAGATACGCAGCATTTT.

This chain uses TRBV7-3 with TRBJ2-2; no clear D gene. Germline V lookup: CDR1 SGHTA, CDR2 FQGTGA. The V end lost 1 base, the J end lost 3 bases, and 15 bases lay between the germline ends. The CDR3 spans 17 residues. CDR3 nucleotide sequence: TGTGCCAGCAGCTTAAACGAATTCGTACCTTACACCGGGGAGCTGTTTTTT. This sequence encodes CASSLNEFVPYTGELFF.

The table lists this clonotype with many counts. V is TRBV12-3 or TRBV12-4 and J is TRBJ2-7; 10 bases line up with TRBD2. The CDR3 consists of 17 residues. J gave up 3 bases and V 5 bases, and 13 bases lay outside the gene matches. This chain's CDR3 is CASSPMHSGGSIYEQYF. The CDR3 region has the DNA TGTGCCAGCAGTCCGATGCATAGCGGGGGGTCCATCTACGAGCAGTACTTC.

As concerns this clonotype: Just one base apart from a much larger clone, this may be a read error. This chain links TRBV24-1 with TRBJ1-1; 9 bases map to TRBD1. The CDR3 consists of 17 residues. Germline loops: CDR1 KGHDR, CDR2 SFDVKD. The CDR3 sequence is CATSDSNTGTGNTEASF. In nucleotides, the CDR3 is TGTGCCACCAGTGATTCAAATACCGGGACAGGGAACACTGAAGCTTCCTTT.

Many counts were recorded for this clonotype. The chain has TRBV20-1 and TRBJ2-7; 7 bases line up with TRBD2. The germline gives CDR1 DFQATT, CDR2 SNEGSKA (reference sequence). The CDR3 is 14 residues long. J lost 0 bases, V lost 1 base, and 3 bases had no gene match. The CDR3 loop reads CSARVLASSYEQYF. The CDR3 DNA follows: TGCAGTGCTAGAGTACTAGCGTCCTCCTACGAGCAGTACTTC.

This clonotype was counted ten times or more. The chain employs TRBV10-3 and TRBJ2-1; no clear D gene. From germline, CDR1 is ENHRY and CDR2 SYGVKD. The CDR3 is made up of 14 amino acids. V gave up 0 bases and J gave up 7 bases, with 10 bases separating them. CDR3 amino acids: CAISESSGRNEQFF. The CDR3 region has the DNA TGTGCCATCAGTGAGTCGTCTGGGCGGAATGAGCAGTTCTTC.

Ten or more counts support this clonotype. This chain uses TRBV19 with TRBJ2-2; the D gene is possibly TRBD2 (5 bases). The CDR3 has 17 residues. V was shortened by 3 bases and J by 0 bases, with 14 bases between the two germline ends. CDR1 is LNHDA, CDR2 SQIVND, per germline (reference sequence). CDR3 sequence: CASSMTTLNANTGELFF. In DNA, the CDR3 is TGTGCCAGTAGTATGACTACCTTAAACGCGAACACCGGGGAGCTGTTTTTT. The variable domain in full, completed from reference TRBV19 and TRBJ2-2, reads DGGITQSPKYLFRKEGQNVTLSCEQNLNHDAMYWYRQDPGQGLRLIYYSQIVNDFQKGDIAEGYSVSREKKESFPLTVTSAQKNPTAFYLCASSMTTLNANTGELFFGEGSRLTVL.

Many counts were recorded for this clonotype. The CDR3 sequence is CASSPQTGRPDTQYF. In DNA form, the CDR3 reads TGTGCCAGCAGCCCGCAGACAGGCCGACCAGATACGCAGTATTTT. This chain connects TRBV7-9 to TRBJ2-3; maybe TRBD1 (6 bases). CDR3 size: 15 residues. Trimming took 5 bases from V and 4 from J, leaving 16 bases between them. Germline assignment: CDR1 SEHNR and CDR2 FQNEAQ (reference sequence).

This clonotype was observed at least ten times. The V gene is TRBV28, the J gene TRBJ2-2; D is undetermined. Germline V CDR1 and CDR2: MDHEN, SYDVKM. With 2 bases removed from V and 0 bases from J, the gap between germline ends came to 7 bases. CDR3 length equals 15 residues. The CDR3 region is CASSLTGSNTGELFF. The CDR3 bases are TGTGCCAGCAGTTTAACCGGCTCGAACACCGGGGAGCTGTTTTTT.

This clonotype was counted a few times. The junction departs from the called germline gene at one end, perhaps through a read error. The rearrangement uses TRBV28 and TRBJ1-1, with D perhaps matching TRBD1 (5 bases). The CDR3 is 15 amino acids. Looked up from germline, CDR1 is MDHEN and CDR2 is SYDVKM. CDR3 nucleotides: TGTGCCGGCAGTTTAAATCAGGGAAGAACGGCTGAAGCTTTCTTT. Protein: CAGSLNQGRTAEAFF. The whole variable domain, filled in from reference TRBV28 and TRBJ1-1, reads DVKVTQSSRYLVKRTGEKVFLECVQDMDHENMFWYRQDPGLGLRLIYFSYDVKMKEKGDIPEGYSVSREKKERFSLILESASTNQTSMYLCAGSLNQGRTAEAFFGQGTRLTVV.

Many counts were recorded for this clonotype. The V gene is TRBV28, the J gene TRBJ1-5; D perhaps matches TRBD1 (5 bases). The germline gives CDR1 MDHEN, CDR2 SYDVKM. V lost 3 bases and J 0 bases, leaving 9 bases between the germline ends. This CDR3 region has 15 residues. This CDR3 reads CASSFVQGSNQPQHF. As DNA, the CDR3 is TGTGCCAGCAGTTTTGTTCAGGGTAGCAATCAGCCCCAGCATTTT.

This clonotype was picked up many times. Here the CDR3 reads CAWDAGTSGRNNEQFF. CDR3 bases: TGTGCCTGGGACGCTGGGACTAGCGGGAGAAACAATGAGCAGTTCTTC. The gene calls are TRBV30 and TRBJ2-1, with TRBD2 matching over 14 bases. CDR3 length equals 16 residues. The germline CDR1 and CDR2 sequences are GTSNPN and SVGIG (reference sequence). V shed 5 bases, J shed 5 bases, and the junction held 8 bases outside the gene matches.

This clonotype has at least ten counts. The J gene is TRBJ2-2, the V gene TRBV18, with unresolved D. Trimming left V 4 bases short and J 6 bases short, with 15 bases between. Germline loops: CDR1 KGHSH, CDR2 LQKENI. The CDR3 has 15 amino acids. CDR3 in DNA: TGTGCCAGCTCACAAAATCCACCGTCGGCCGGGGAGCTGTTTTTT. It translates to CASSQNPPSAGELFF.

Ten or more counts support this clonotype. J is TRBJ1-5 and V is TRBV7-2; 8 bases line up with TRBD1. Germline CDR1 SGHTA, CDR2 FQGNSA. Unmatched junction bases numbered 8, after V lost 3 bases and J lost 4 bases. The CDR3 is 16 amino acids. As DNA, the CDR3 is TGTGCCAGCAGCTTCTTCTCTACAGGGGGTAATCAGCCCCAGCATTTT. It encodes CASSFFSTGGNQPQHF.

This clonotype showed up just a few times. One end of the junction does not line up with germline, which may come from a read error. The V and J genes are TRBV6-1 and TRBJ2-1, with D tentatively TRBD2 (6 bases). CDR1 is MNHNS and CDR2 is SASEGT in the germline V gene. The CDR3 contains 17 residues. CDR3 bases: TGTGTCAGCAGACCCACCCTCAGCGGGCCGGGCGGGAATGAGCAGTTCTTC. The encoded protein is CVSRPTLSGPGGNEQFF.

In its sample, this clonotype was seen many times. The CDR3 nucleotides are TGTGCCAGCAGCCTAGCGGGAGTAGTTCAAGAGCAGTACTTC. Protein product: CASSLAGVVQEQYF. The chain couples TRBV5-6 to TRBJ2-7, with 10 bases lining up with TRBD2. The V gene end was trimmed by 4 bases and the J gene end by 7 bases; junction bases not matched to a gene: 8. This CDR3 is built from 14 residues. The germline gives CDR1 SGHDT, CDR2 YYEEEE.

This clonotype has a count of ten or more. V and J are TRBV13 and TRBJ2-7; either TRBD1 or TRBD2 may supply D (5 bases each). The CDR3 has 15 amino acids. The germline gives CDR1 PRHDT, CDR2 FYEKMQ (reference sequence). Trimming took 4 bases from V and 2 from J, leaving 15 bases between them. CDR3 coding DNA: TGTGCCAGCAGCTCGGAAGGGACGGGAACCTACGAGCAGTACTTC. Protein: CASSSEGTGTYEQYF.

The table lists this clonotype with a few counts. The chain links TRBV6-1 to TRBJ1-1, with D possibly TRBD1 on 6 matching bases. This CDR3 is 15 amino acids long. Trimming removed 1 base from V and 4 bases from J, with 13 bases in between. Per the germline V gene, CDR1 is MNHNS and CDR2 is SASEGT. The CDR3 region has the DNA TGTGCCAGCAGTGAAGACAGGGCGATGGTCACTGAAGCTTTCTTT. This encodes CASSEDRAMVTEAFF.

The chain links TRBV28 to TRBJ2-1; 8 bases fit TRBD1. CDR3 length: 16 amino acids. After removal of 5 bases from V and 3 bases from J, the junction contained 9 bases not matched to a gene. Germline CDR1 and CDR2: MDHEN and SYDVKM. The CDR3 coding sequence is TGTGCCAGCAGTACCTTTACAGGGGGGATCTACAATGAGCAGTTCTTC. This codes for CASSTFTGGIYNEQFF.

CDR3 in amino acids: CASSFTGADRENSPLHF. DNA for the CDR3: TGTGCCAGCAGCTTTACAGGGGCCGACAGGGAAAATTCACCCCTCCACTTT. V usage is TRBV7-2 and J usage is TRBJ1-6, with 7 bases lining up with TRBD1. V was pared by 3 bases and J by 7 bases, with 12 bases of the junction left unmatched. The CDR3 is 17 amino acids. CDR1 is SGHTA, CDR2 FQGNSA, per germline. Variable domain in full (rest from reference TRBV7-2 and TRBJ1-6): GAGVSQSPSNKVTEKGKDVELRCDPISGHTALYWYRQSLGQGLEFLIYFQGNSAPDKSGLPSDRFSAERTGGSVSTLTIQRTQQEDSAVYLCASSFTGADRENSPLHFGNGTRLTVT.

This clonotype was detected ten times or more. The rearrangement uses TRBV9 and TRBJ2-3; perhaps TRBD2 as D (6 bases). The CDR3 is 15 residues long. With 4 bases removed from V and 1 base from J, the gap between germline ends came to 13 bases. Per germline, CDR1 SGDLS and CDR2 YYNGEE. The CDR3 loop reads CASSPGSSGTDTQYF. Written as DNA, the CDR3 is TGTGCCAGCAGCCCCGGGTCTAGCGGCACAGATACGCAGTATTTT.

This clonotype showed up many times. This rearrangement joins TRBV11-2 to TRBJ1-5; D is uncertain. Germline V lookup: CDR1 SGHAT, CDR2 FQNNGV. The ends were cut back, 6 bases at V and 1 base at J, with 7 bases in the middle. The CDR3 is made up of 13 amino acids. The CDR3 sequence: CASSGWSNQPQHF. The CDR3 DNA is TGTGCCAGCAGTGGATGGAGCAATCAGCCCCAGCATTTT.

This clonotype was observed many times. The CDR3 DNA reads as TGTGCCAGCAGTATACAGGTTCGGCAGCCCCAGCATTTT. Amino acids: CASSIQVRQPQHF. This chain links TRBV7-2 with TRBJ1-5, with D perhaps TRBD1 (5 bases). The CDR3 contains 13 residues. Germline V lookup: CDR1 SGHTA, CDR2 FQGNSA. V shed 6 bases and J shed 7 bases, with 13 bases lying between them. The full variable domain, completed using reference TRBV7-2 and TRBJ1-5, is GAGVSQSPSNKVTEKGKDVELRCDPISGHTALYWYRQSLGQGLEFLIYFQGNSAPDKSGLPSDRFSAERTGGSVSTLTIQRTQQEDSAVYLCASSIQVRQPQHFGDGTRLSIL.

Notes on this clonotype: Being one base from a much bigger clone, this may be a read error. The chain carries TRBV20-1 and TRBJ2-3, with 13 bases identical to TRBD2. This CDR3 is built from 17 residues. Germline V lookup: CDR1 DFQATT, CDR2 SNEGSKA (reference sequence). The CDR3 sequence: CSASRGTSGVGTDTRYF. DNA of the CDR3: TGCAGTGCTAGTAGGGGGACTAGCGGGGTCGGCACAGATACGCGGTATTTT.

Many counts were recorded for this clonotype. This chain connects TRBV27 to TRBJ2-7; D ambiguous. The CDR3 is made up of 14 amino acids. CDR1 and CDR2 (germline): MNHEY, SMNVEV (reference sequence). Trimming took off 0 bases at V and 4 bases at J, with 10 bases between the two ends. CDR3 region: CASSLSVASYEQYF. The CDR3 coding sequence is TGTGCCAGCAGTTTATCTGTTGCAAGTTACGAGCAGTACTTC.

This clonotype was seen repeatedly, ten times or more. The chain combines TRBV18 with TRBJ2-7, with D unclear. Germline CDR1 KGHSH, CDR2 LQKENI. This CDR3 comprises 13 residues. V was trimmed by 1 base and J by 3 bases, leaving 7 bases between them. The CDR3 DNA follows: TGTGCCAGCTCACCACGGTCTGGCTACGAGCAGTACTTC. This sequence encodes CASSPRSGYEQYF. The full variable domain, completed using reference TRBV18 and TRBJ2-7, is NAGVMQNPRHLVRRRGQEARLRCSPMKGHSHVYWYRQLPEEGLKFMVYLQKENIIDESGMPKERFSAEFPKEGPSILRIQQVVRGDSAAYFCASSPRSGYEQYFGPGTRLTVT.

This clonotype was counted a few times. The CDR3 DNA reads TGTGCCAGTATAGTAAACAATGAGCAGTTCTTC. Translated, it gives CASIVNNEQFF. V is TRBV19 and J is TRBJ2-1; D gene uncertain. The CDR3 has 11 residues. Germline-derived CDR1 and CDR2 are LNHDA and SQIVND (reference sequence). Trimming left V 7 bases short and J 5 bases short, with 6 bases between. The variable domain in full, with the rest retrieved from reference TRBV19 and TRBJ2-1, is DGGITQSPKYLFRKEGQNVTLSCEQNLNHDAMYWYRQDPGQGLRLIYYSQIVNDFQKGDIAEGYSVSREKKESFPLTVTSAQKNPTAFYLCASIVNNEQFFGPGTRLTVL.

This clonotype was observed a few times. This chain links TRBV5-1 with TRBJ2-5, with D unresolved. V was pared by 3 bases and J by 5 bases, with 8 bases between. CDR1 SGHRS and CDR2 YFSETQ come from the germline V gene. The CDR3 has 12 residues. This CDR3 reads CASSWTRETQYF. DNA for the CDR3: TGCGCCAGCAGCTGGACCCGGGAGACCCAGTACTTC.

This clonotype has more than one count but fewer than ten. DNA of the CDR3: TGTGCCTGGAACAGGGGGGTCAATCAGCCCCAGCATTTT. Amino acid sequence: CAWNRGVNQPQHF. The chain has TRBV30 and TRBJ1-5; 8 positions agree with TRBD1. With 4 bases clipped from V and 3 bases from J, the junction kept 2 bases outside the gene matches. The V gene's germline CDR1 is GTSNPN and CDR2 SVGIG (reference sequence). This CDR3 is built from 13 residues.

The sample holds many counts of this clonotype. The gene calls are TRBV7-2 and TRBJ2-1; D perhaps matches TRBD2 (6 bases). Germline V gene data show CDR1 as SGHTA and CDR2 as FQGNSA. Deletions cut 5 bases from V and 0 bases from J, with 11 bases between. CDR3 length: 15 residues. CDR3 DNA sequence: TGTGCCAGCAGCAAACGGGGGAGCTCCTACAATGAGCAGTTCTTC. Translating it yields CASSKRGSSYNEQFF.